Here is one T cell receptor (beta chain) with its context. Its antigen remains unknown. This entry belongs to a study of cytomegalovirus exposure and HLA in healthy donors. Study background: Among about 179 million T cells, an earlier analysis found about 110 million unique TCR beta sequences. Overall study results and limits: Despite most TCR sequences being rare, some public TCRs occurred in many donors. Previous analysis showed most TCR beta V segments were productive about 87% or about 30% of the time.

13 Jbeta primers and 60 Vbeta primers were used for the PCR. As handled by the study authors: A later analysis tallied 75 million to 80 million unique TCR beta chains, around 12 million of them shared. TCRdb's copy holds only in-frame clones and misses some; the assay was immunoSEQ multiplex PCR. V and J calls and clone size come straight from that table; D and trimming were deduced from the DNA. The data hold approximately 210,000 clones, with around 81% observed a single time. Trimming removed 3 bases from V and 0 bases from J, with 10 bases in between. Germline V lookup: CDR1 SGDLS, CDR2 YYNGEE. This CDR3 has 15 residues.

Sequencing was performed on PBMCs. The source of this sequence is a woman in her forties or fifties in good health and CMV-seropositive. The chain carries TRBV9 and TRBJ2-4; maybe TRBD2 (5 bases). CDR3 coding DNA: TGTGCCAGCAGCGCGGGGAGTCTAGCCAAAAACATTCAGTACTTC. This gives the protein CASSAGSLAKNIQYF. The whole variable domain, remainder taken from reference TRBV9 and TRBJ2-4, is DSGVTQTPKHLITATGQRVTLRCSPRSGDLSVYWYQQSLDQGLQFLIQYYNGEERAKGNILERFSAQQFPDLHSELNLSSLELGDSALYFCASSAGSLAKNIQYFGAGTRLSVL.